The 18 T cell receptor beta chains below come from one sample, sequenced in a study of shared clonotypes between healthy human individuals. Sequenced by immunoSEQ multiplex PCR; TCRdb stores in-frame clones only, minus some. The repertoire holds about 2.2 million clones, with about 92% as singletons. The naive CD8 fraction comprised CD45RO-negative cells positively selected for CCR7 and excluded terminally differentiated effector memory CD45RA+ cells. The sequencing sample was made of naive CD8+ T cells from PBMCs. The origin of the receptors is a man aged 18 to 30 in good health. Some clones in this sample may be carry-over from other donors' samples.

The chain combines TRBV13 with TRBJ2-7; D tentatively reads TRBD1 or TRBD2 (5 bases each). Between the trimmed V and J ends, which lost 3 bases and 2 bases, there was a span of 14 bases. The CDR3 sequence is 15 residues long. Germline CDR1 reads PRHDT; CDR2 reads FYEKMQ (reference sequence). CDR3 protein: CASSFRDRNPYEQYF. The DNA of the CDR3 is TGTGCCAGCAGCTTTAGGGACCGCAATCCCTACGAGCAGTACTTC.

This clone was seen a single time. The CDR3 nucleotides read TGTGCCACCAGCAGAGATATGCGTACAGCTACTGAAGCTTTCTTT. The encoded protein is CATSRDMRTATEAFF. The rearrangement links TRBV15 to TRBJ1-1, with D unresolved. This CDR3 has 15 amino acids. Trimming removed 0 bases at V and 5 bases at J, with 13 bases between. Germline assignment: CDR1 LNHNV and CDR2 YYDKDF (reference sequence).

The J gene is TRBJ1-4, the V gene TRBV5-1; a possible D gene is TRBD1 (5 bases). With 4 bases removed from V and 8 bases from J, the gap between germline ends came to 18 bases. The CDR3 is made up of 15 amino acids. From germline, CDR1 is SGHRS and CDR2 YFSETQ. The CDR3: CASSMGVGITEKLFF. CDR3 bases: TGCGCCAGCAGCATGGGGGTAGGGATTACAGAAAAACTGTTTTTT.

The CDR3 DNA reads TGTGCCATCAGTGGAGGAACAAATGAAGCTTTCTTT. It specifies CAISGGTNEAFF. V and J are TRBV10-3 and TRBJ1-1; D call uncertain. The V and J ends lost 4 bases and 7 bases respectively, with 10 bases between them. Germline V gene sequence: CDR1 ENHRY, CDR2 SYGVKD. The CDR3 is made up of 12 amino acids.

The V gene is TRBV29-1, the J gene TRBJ2-2, with 16 bases matching TRBD2. The CDR3 extends over 14 amino acids. After removal of 6 bases from V and 5 bases from J, the junction contained 0 bases not matched to a gene. Germline CDR1 reads SQVTM; CDR2 reads ANQGSEA. CDR3 bases: TGCAGCGTGGGACTAGCGGGGGGGACCGGGGAGCTGTTTTTT. It codes for CSVGLAGGTGELFF.

As for this clone: Different DNA sequences within this sample yield the same CDR3. V usage is TRBV27 and J usage is TRBJ2-7, with D maybe TRBD1 (6 bases). Germline V gives CDR1 MNHEY, CDR2 SMNVEV (reference sequence). V was shortened by 3 bases and J by 3 bases, with 9 bases between the two germline ends. The CDR3 consists of 13 residues. The CDR3 DNA reads as TGTGCCAGCAGTTTCGGACAGCTCTACGAGCAGTACTTC. It translates to CASSFGQLYEQYF.

V is TRBV5-1 and J is TRBJ1-5; the match to TRBD1 covers 10 bases. CDR1 SGHRS and CDR2 YFSETQ come from the germline V gene. The CDR3 spans 16 residues. Trimming took 0 bases from V and 6 from J; bases not matched to a gene: 6. This CDR3 reads CASSLGGTGERQPQHF. The CDR3 DNA is TGCGCCAGCAGCTTGGGCGGGACAGGGGAACGTCAGCCCCAGCATTTT.

This sequence joins TRBV7-9 and TRBJ2-3, with 8 bases fitting TRBD2. V trimming: 3 bases; J trimming: 0 bases; junction bases outside the gene matches: 8. The CDR3 runs 17 residues. Germline loops: CDR1 SEHNR, CDR2 FQNEAQ (reference sequence). The DNA for the CDR3 is TGTGCCAGCAGCTTCTCCCGACTAGCGCCTAGCACAGATACGCAGTATTTT. Amino acids: CASSFSRLAPSTDTQYF. Full variable domain (rest looked up from reference TRBV7-9 and TRBJ2-3): DTGVSQNPRHKITKRGQNVTFRCDPISEHNRLYWYRQTLGQGPEFLTYFQNEAQLEKSRLLSDRFSAERPKGSFSTLEIQRTEQGDSAMYLCASSFSRLAPSTDTQYFGPGTRLTVL.

This clone was counted between two and nine times. This specimen includes other DNA sequences encoding the same CDR3. This chain connects TRBV9 to TRBJ1-1; no definite D call. CDR1 is SGDLS and CDR2 is YYNGEE in the germline V gene. The CDR3 runs to 13 residues. Trimming left V 0 bases short and J 4 bases short, with 7 bases between. Here the CDR3 DNA reads TGTGCCAGCAGCGTAGGGTGGGGCACTGAAGCTTTCTTT. Translated, it gives CASSVGWGTEAFF.

The CDR3 DNA is TGTGCCAGCAGCCATACAGGAGTCCTCACTGAAGCTTTCTTT. This sequence encodes CASSHTGVLTEAFF. V usage is TRBV27 and J usage is TRBJ1-1; D may be TRBD1 (5 bases). Germline V CDR1 and CDR2: MNHEY, SMNVEV (reference sequence). The length of the CDR3 is 14 residues. Trimming shortened V by 6 bases and J by 4 bases, and 15 bases separated the two germline ends.

The rearrangement uses TRBV7-8 and TRBJ1-2, with 10 bases that match TRBD1. V gave up 5 bases and J gave up 0 bases; unmatched junction bases: 6. The length of the CDR3 is 16 residues. Germline-derived CDR1 and CDR2 are SGHVS and FQNEAQ. The CDR3 DNA is TGTGCCAGCAGCGAGGACAGGGGGGGTTCTAACTATGGCTACACCTTC. This sequence encodes CASSEDRGGSNYGYTF.

The chain carries TRBV27 and TRBJ2-1, with 15 bases matching TRBD2. With V trimmed by 5 bases and J by 4 bases, 3 bases remained unmatched. CDR1 MNHEY and CDR2 SMNVEV come from the germline V gene (reference sequence). The CDR3 is 16 amino acids. CDR3 bases: TGTGCCAGCAGTCAGGGACTAGCGGGAGGATACAATGAGCAGTTCTTC. It yields the protein CASSQGLAGGYNEQFF.

The chain recombines TRBV4-1 with TRBJ2-2; TRBD1 is a possible D gene (6 bases). This CDR3 comprises 19 residues. Germline CDR1 reads MGHRA; CDR2 reads YSYEKL. V shed 2 bases and J shed 1 base, with 20 bases lying between them. The CDR3 region is CASSQSPPGTTGNTGELFF. The CDR3 nucleotides are TGCGCCAGCAGCCAATCACCCCCCGGGACAACGGGGAACACCGGGGAGCTGTTTTTT.

The rearrangement links TRBV21-1 to TRBJ2-2; the listed D gene, TRBD1, was not tested against the DNA. TRBV21-1 is classified as a pseudogene. The CDR3 covers 18 residues. CDR3 bases: TGTGCCAGCAGCAAATATGGACAGGGGAACCGGAACACCGGGGAGCTGTTTTTT. This gives the protein CASSKYGQGNRNTGELFF.

The chain uses TRBV5-6 and TRBJ1-1; no definite D call. V was trimmed by 3 bases and J by 3 bases, leaving 15 bases between them. The CDR3 has 15 amino acids. CDR1 is SGHDT, CDR2 YYEEEE, per germline. CDR3 sequence (DNA): TGTGCCAGCAGCTCTGAACGGGCCGCTTACACTGAAGCTTTCTTT. Translated: CASSSERAAYTEAFF.

Comment on this clone: The same CDR3 can be traced to other DNA sequences in this sample. This chain joins TRBV27 and TRBJ2-5; TRBD1 agrees at 9 bases. Germline CDR1 reads MNHEY; CDR2 reads SMNVEV (reference sequence). V shed 1 base and J 5 bases; nucleotides not matched to a gene: 5. The CDR3 is made up of 15 amino acids. CDR3 region: CASSLLGTGWETQYF. Written as DNA, the CDR3 is TGTGCCAGCAGTTTATTAGGGACAGGGTGGGAGACCCAGTACTTC.

The genes are TRBV4-1 and TRBJ1-2, with no clear D. Germline assignment: CDR1 MGHRA and CDR2 YSYEKL. There are 15 residues in the CDR3. The V and J ends lost 3 bases and 0 bases respectively, with 11 bases between them. For the CDR3, the DNA is TGCGCCAGCAGCCAGACCCGGATTCCTAACTATGGCTACACCTTC. Protein product: CASSQTRIPNYGYTF.

The chain uses TRBV27 and TRBJ2-7, with D perhaps TRBD1 (6 bases). Germline V gene sequence: CDR1 MNHEY, CDR2 SMNVEV (reference sequence). V dropped 4 bases and J dropped 5 bases, with 24 bases sitting between them. The CDR3 runs 17 residues. This CDR3 reads CASSSVPVRGLVHEQYF. The CDR3 DNA follows: TGTGCCAGCAGTTCCGTACCAGTCAGGGGTTTAGTCCACGAGCAGTACTTC.